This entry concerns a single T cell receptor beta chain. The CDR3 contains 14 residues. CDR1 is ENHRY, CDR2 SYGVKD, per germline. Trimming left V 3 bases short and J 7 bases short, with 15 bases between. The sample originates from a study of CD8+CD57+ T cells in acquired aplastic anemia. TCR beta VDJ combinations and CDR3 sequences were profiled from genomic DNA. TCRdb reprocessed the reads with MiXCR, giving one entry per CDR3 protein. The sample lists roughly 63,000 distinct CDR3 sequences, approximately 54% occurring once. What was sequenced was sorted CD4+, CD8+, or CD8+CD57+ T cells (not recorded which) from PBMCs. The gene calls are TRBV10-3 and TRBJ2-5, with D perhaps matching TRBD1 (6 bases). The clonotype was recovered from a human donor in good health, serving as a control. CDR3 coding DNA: TGTGCCATCAGTGAAACAGGGTTGGTTCGGACCCAGTACTTC. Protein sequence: CAISETGLVRTQYF.